This T cell receptor (beta chain) was sequenced in a study of shared clonotypes between healthy human individuals. TCRdb keeps only in-frame clones here, not all; method: immunoSEQ multiplex PCR. The table records about 510,000 clones, roughly 78% of them present only once. The V segment lost 3 bases and the J segment 0 bases; nucleotides outside the gene matches: 7. Germline V gene data show CDR1 as ENHRY and CDR2 as SYGVKD. The CDR3 is 18 amino acids. All the donors were Caucasian adults who lived in Nashville, Tennessee. This clone was seen more than once but under ten times. The source of this sequence is a woman aged 40 to 50 in good health. Some clones in this sample may be carry-over from other donors' samples. This sequence joins TRBV10-3 and TRBJ2-6; TRBD1 matches 8 bases. The sample taken for sequencing was PBMCs. CDR3 sequence: CAISDRQGSSSGANVLTF. DNA of the CDR3: TGTGCCATCAGTGACCGACAGGGGTCGAGCTCTGGGGCCAACGTCCTGACTTTC.